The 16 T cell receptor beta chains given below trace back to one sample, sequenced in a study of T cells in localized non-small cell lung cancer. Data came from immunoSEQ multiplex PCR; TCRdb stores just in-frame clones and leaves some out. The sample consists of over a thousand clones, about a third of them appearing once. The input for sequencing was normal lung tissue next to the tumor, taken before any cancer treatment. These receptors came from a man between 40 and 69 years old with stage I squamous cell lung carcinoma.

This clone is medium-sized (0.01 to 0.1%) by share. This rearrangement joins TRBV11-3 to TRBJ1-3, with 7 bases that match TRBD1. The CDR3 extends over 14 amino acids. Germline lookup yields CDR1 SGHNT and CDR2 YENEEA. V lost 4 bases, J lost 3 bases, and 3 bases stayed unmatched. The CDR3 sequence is CASSSTGSGNTIYF. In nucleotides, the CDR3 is TGTGCCAGCAGCTCGACAGGGAGTGGAAACACCATATATTTT.

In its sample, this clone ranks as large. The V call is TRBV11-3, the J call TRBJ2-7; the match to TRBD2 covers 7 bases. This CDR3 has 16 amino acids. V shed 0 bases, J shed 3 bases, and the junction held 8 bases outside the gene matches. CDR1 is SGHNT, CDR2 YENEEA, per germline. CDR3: CASSLEFGQRDYEQYF. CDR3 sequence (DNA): TGTGCCAGCAGCTTAGAATTTGGGCAGCGGGACTACGAGCAGTACTTC.

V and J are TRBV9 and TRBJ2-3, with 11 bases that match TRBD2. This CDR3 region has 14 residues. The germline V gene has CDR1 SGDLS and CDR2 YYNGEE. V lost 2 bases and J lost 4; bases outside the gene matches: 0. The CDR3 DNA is TGTGCCAGCAGCGTTAGCGGGGGGGCAGATACGCAGTATTTT. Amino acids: CASSVSGGADTQYF.

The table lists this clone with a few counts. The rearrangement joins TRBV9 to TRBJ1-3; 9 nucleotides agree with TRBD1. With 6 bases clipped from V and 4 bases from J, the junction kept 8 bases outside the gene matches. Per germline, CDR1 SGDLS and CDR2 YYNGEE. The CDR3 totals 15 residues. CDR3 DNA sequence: TGTGCCAGCACGAAGACAGGGGGGTACGGAAACACCATATATTTT. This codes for CASTKTGGYGNTIYF.

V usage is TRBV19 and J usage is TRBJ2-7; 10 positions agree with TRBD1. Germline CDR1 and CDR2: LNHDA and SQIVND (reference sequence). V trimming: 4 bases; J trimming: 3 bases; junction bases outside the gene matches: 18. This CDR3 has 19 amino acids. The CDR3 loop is CASSTQHGGTGEIHYEQYF. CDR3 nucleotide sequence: TGTGCCAGTAGTACCCAGCACGGAGGGACAGGGGAGATCCACTACGAGCAGTACTTC.

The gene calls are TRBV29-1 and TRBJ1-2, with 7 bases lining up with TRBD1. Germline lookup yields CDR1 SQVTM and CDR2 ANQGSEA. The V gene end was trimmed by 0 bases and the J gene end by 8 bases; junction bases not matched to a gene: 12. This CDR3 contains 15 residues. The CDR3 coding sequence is TGCAGCGTTGAAGAGAGGAGAGGGGGCGCTTTGGGCTACACCTTC. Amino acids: CSVEERRGGALGYTF.

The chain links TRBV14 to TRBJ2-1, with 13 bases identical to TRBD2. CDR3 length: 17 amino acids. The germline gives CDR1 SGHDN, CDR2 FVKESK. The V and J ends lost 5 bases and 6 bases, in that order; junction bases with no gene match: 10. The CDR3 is CASSRLAGGQKSNEQFF. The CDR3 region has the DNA TGTGCCAGCAGCAGACTAGCGGGGGGCCAGAAAAGCAATGAGCAGTTCTTC.

The chain's CDR3 is CASSYDYVGRGNTIYF. DNA for the CDR3: TGCGCCAGCAGCTACGACTACGTGGGCCGGGGAAACACCATATATTTT. The V call is TRBV5-1, the J call TRBJ1-3; D is unresolved. The CDR3 sequence is 16 residues long. V gave up 3 bases and J gave up 4 bases, with 17 bases separating them. The germline V gene has CDR1 SGHRS and CDR2 YFSETQ.

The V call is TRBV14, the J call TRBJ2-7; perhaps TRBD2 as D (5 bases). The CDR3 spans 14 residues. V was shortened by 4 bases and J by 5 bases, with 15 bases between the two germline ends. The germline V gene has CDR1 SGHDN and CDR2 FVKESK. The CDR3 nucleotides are TGTGCCAGCAGCCCCCGGGTCTTCGGGAACGAGCAGTACTTC. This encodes CASSPRVFGNEQYF.

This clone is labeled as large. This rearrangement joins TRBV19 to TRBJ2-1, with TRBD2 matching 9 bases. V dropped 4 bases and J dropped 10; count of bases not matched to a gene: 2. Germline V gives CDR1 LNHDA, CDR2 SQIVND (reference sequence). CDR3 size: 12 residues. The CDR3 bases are TGTGCCAGTAGTAGCGGGGGGGCGGAGCAGTTCTTC. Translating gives CASSSGGAEQFF. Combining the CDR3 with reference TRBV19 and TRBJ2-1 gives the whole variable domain DGGITQSPKYLFRKEGQNVTLSCEQNLNHDAMYWYRQDPGQGLRLIYYSQIVNDFQKGDIAEGYSVSREKKESFPLTVTSAQKNPTAFYLCASSSGGAEQFFGPGTRLTVL.

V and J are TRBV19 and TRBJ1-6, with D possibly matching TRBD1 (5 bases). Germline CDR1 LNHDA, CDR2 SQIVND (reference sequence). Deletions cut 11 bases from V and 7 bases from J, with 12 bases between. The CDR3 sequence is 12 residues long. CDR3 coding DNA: TGTGCCGGTGACAGCCCCAATTCACCCCTCCACTTT. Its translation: CAGDSPNSPLHF.

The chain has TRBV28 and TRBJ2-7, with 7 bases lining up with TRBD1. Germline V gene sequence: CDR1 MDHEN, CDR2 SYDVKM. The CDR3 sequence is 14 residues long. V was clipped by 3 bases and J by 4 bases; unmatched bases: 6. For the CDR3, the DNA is TGTGCCAGCAGTTTCAGGGGGTCAATGTACGAGCAGTACTTC. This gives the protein CASSFRGSMYEQYF.

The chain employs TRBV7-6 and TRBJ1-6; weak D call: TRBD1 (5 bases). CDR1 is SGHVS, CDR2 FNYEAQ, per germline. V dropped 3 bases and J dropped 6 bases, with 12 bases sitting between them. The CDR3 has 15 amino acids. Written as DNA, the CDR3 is TGTGCCAGCAGCTTGGGGCCACCGACTAATTCACCCCTCCACTTT. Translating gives CASSLGPPTNSPLHF.

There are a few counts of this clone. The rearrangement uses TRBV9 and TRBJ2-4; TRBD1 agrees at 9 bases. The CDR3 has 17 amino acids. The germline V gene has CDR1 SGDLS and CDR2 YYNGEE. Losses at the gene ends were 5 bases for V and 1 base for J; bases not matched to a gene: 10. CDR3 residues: CASRDPQGAMAKNIQYF. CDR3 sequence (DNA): TGTGCCAGCAGGGACCCACAGGGGGCGATGGCCAAAAACATTCAGTACTTC.

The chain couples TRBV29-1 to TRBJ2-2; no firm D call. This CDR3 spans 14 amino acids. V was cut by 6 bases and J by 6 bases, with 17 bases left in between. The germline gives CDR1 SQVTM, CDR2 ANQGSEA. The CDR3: CSVSGVTDPGELFF. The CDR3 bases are TGCAGCGTATCCGGAGTAACCGACCCCGGGGAGCTGTTTTTT.

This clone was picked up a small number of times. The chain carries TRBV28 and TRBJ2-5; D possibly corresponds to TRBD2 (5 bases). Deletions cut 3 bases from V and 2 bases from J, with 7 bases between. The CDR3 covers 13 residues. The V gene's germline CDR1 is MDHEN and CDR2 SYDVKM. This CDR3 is CASSLSGQETQYF. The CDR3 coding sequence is TGTGCCAGCAGTTTGAGCGGACAAGAGACCCAGTACTTC.